This T cell receptor beta chain derives from a study of CD8 T cell repertoires and HIV-1 epitope variants. This table comes from immunoSEQ multiplex PCR, and its TCRdb copy is limited to in-frame clones, with some not included. Seen here are about 5,000 clones, approximately 68% observed once, and the top ten hold 42%. This clone turned up a few times. Its antigen is undetermined. Germline V CDR1 and CDR2: SEHNR, FQNEAQ (reference sequence). With 6 bases removed from V and 5 bases from J, the gap between germline ends came to 10 bases. This CDR3 comprises 12 residues. This receptor was obtained from a male donor with HIV. The chain carries TRBV7-9 and TRBJ1-1; D remains ambiguous. Sample: cultured CD8+ T cells derived from PBMCs. The CDR3 DNA sequence: TGTGCCAGCAGTTTCCATAATACTGAAGCTTTCTTT. Translated: CASSFHNTEAFF.